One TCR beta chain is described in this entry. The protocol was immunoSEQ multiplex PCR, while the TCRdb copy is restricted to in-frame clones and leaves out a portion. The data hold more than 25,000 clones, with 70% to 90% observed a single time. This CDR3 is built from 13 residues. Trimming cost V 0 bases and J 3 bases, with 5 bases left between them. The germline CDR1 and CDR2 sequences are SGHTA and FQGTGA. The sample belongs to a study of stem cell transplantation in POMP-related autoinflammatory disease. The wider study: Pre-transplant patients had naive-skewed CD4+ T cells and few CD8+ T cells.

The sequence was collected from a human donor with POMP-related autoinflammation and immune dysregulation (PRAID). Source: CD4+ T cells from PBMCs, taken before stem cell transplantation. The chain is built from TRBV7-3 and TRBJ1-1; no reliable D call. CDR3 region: CASSLTRDTEAFF. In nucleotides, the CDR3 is TGTGCCAGCAGCTTAACACGGGACACTGAAGCTTTCTTT.